Following are 19 T cell receptor beta chains from one sample sequenced in a study of blood T cell repertoires in COVID-19. Profiled with immunoSEQ multiplex PCR; TCRdb holds only in-frame clones, not every one. The sample has 150,000 or so clones, around nine tenths seen once. Sample: peripheral blood. These receptors originate from an older woman with COVID-19, enrolled during active disease.

The gene calls are TRBV3-1 (or the pseudogene TRBV3-2) and TRBJ2-5, with 10 bases that match TRBD1. Germline loops: CDR1 LGHDT, CDR2 YNNKEL (reference sequence). The CDR3 runs to 16 residues. V gave up 5 bases and J gave up 5 bases; unmatched junction bases: 11. CDR3 sequence reads: CASSTLRDRGAETQYF. As DNA, the CDR3 is TGTGCCAGCAGCACGCTCCGGGACAGGGGTGCCGAGACCCAGTACTTC.

J is TRBJ2-3 and V is TRBV6-5; D call uncertain. V lost 6 bases to trimming and J lost 3 bases, with 10 bases between them. There are 13 residues in the CDR3. Germline loops: CDR1 MNHEY, CDR2 SVGAGI. CDR3 DNA sequence: TGTGCCAGCAGAGGTAGCTCAACAGATACGCAGTATTTT. Translated: CASRGSSTDTQYF.

The genes are TRBV5-1 and TRBJ1-1; 9 positions agree with TRBD1. The CDR3 contains 17 residues. Germline V gene sequence: CDR1 SGHRS, CDR2 YFSETQ. Losses at the gene ends were 5 bases for V and 2 bases for J; bases not matched to a gene: 13. The CDR3: CASRSRLQGAGNTEAFF. In DNA form, the CDR3 reads TGCGCCAGCAGAAGTCGTTTACAGGGGGCAGGAAACACTGAAGCTTTCTTT.

This clone appeared once. V usage is TRBV18 and J usage is TRBJ1-6; TRBD1 agrees at 7 bases. CDR1 and CDR2 from the germline V gene are KGHSH and LQKENI. The CDR3 has 17 amino acids. The ends lost 2 bases at V and 5 bases at J; junction bases unmatched: 9. CDR3 coding DNA: TGTGCCAGCTCACCATTGCGACAGGGCACAAATAATTCACCCCTCCACTTT. The encoded protein is CASSPLRQGTNNSPLHF.

The chain combines TRBV9 with TRBJ2-1, with 7 bases aligning to TRBD2. The CDR3 is 16 amino acids. J gave up 1 base and V 0 bases, and 4 bases lay outside the gene matches. Germline V gene sequence: CDR1 SGDLS, CDR2 YYNGEE. CDR3 coding DNA: TGTGCCAGCAGCGTAGGGCGCGGGGGTTCCTACAATGAGCAGTTCTTC. As protein: CASSVGRGGSYNEQFF.

The V and J genes are TRBV9 and TRBJ1-6; 8 nucleotides match TRBD1. Unmatched junction bases numbered 11, after V lost 3 bases and J lost 9 bases. The CDR3 runs 16 residues. CDR1 SGDLS and CDR2 YYNGEE come from the germline V gene. Written as DNA, the CDR3 is TGTGCCAGCAGCGCGACAGGGGTGGGGGTACGTTCACCCCTCCACTTT. It encodes CASSATGVGVRSPLHF.

The chain couples TRBV2 to TRBJ1-2, with TRBD1 matching 8 bases. The V gene's germline CDR1 is SNHLY and CDR2 FYNNEI. This CDR3 has 13 residues. The junction had 8 bases not matched to a gene; V was cut back by 6 bases and J by 8 bases. The CDR3 nucleotides are TGTGCCAGCAGCCCCGGGACAGGTCGGGGCTACACCTTC. Amino acids: CASSPGTGRGYTF.

This chain uses TRBV12-5 with TRBJ1-1; a possible D gene is TRBD1 (6 bases). The length of the CDR3 is 17 residues. V dropped 4 bases and J dropped 2 bases, with 20 bases sitting between them. Germline CDR1 and CDR2: LGHNT and FRNRAP. The DNA for the CDR3 is TGTGCTAGTGGTTACAACCGACAGGTTGTAGGAAACACTGAAGCTTTCTTT. Translated: CASGYNRQVVGNTEAFF.

The rearrangement uses TRBV7-2 and TRBJ2-4; the match to TRBD2 covers 8 bases. J lost 0 bases, V lost 5 bases, and 6 bases had no gene match. The CDR3 runs 16 residues. Germline-derived CDR1 and CDR2 are SGHTA and FQGNSA. CDR3 in DNA: TGTGCCAGCAGCCAAGTAGCGGGGCTAGCCAAAAACATTCAGTACTTC. Translating gives CASSQVAGLAKNIQYF. Variable domain in full (rest from reference TRBV7-2 and TRBJ2-4): GAGVSQSPSNKVTEKGKDVELRCDPISGHTALYWYRQSLGQGLEFLIYFQGNSAPDKSGLPSDRFSAERTGGSVSTLTIQRTQQEDSAVYLCASSQVAGLAKNIQYFGAGTRLSVL.

The rearrangement links TRBV14 to TRBJ1-6, with 7 nucleotides matching TRBD1. Germline-derived CDR1 and CDR2 are SGHDN and FVKESK. The V and J ends lost 5 bases and 0 bases, in that order; junction bases with no gene match: 10. The CDR3 is made up of 18 amino acids. CDR3 DNA sequence: TGTGCCAGCAGCTCGACGGGACAGCCCAGCTCCTATAATTCACCCCTCCACTTT. This translates into CASSSTGQPSSYNSPLHF.

The chain employs TRBV18 and TRBJ2-1; D perhaps matches TRBD2 (6 bases). The V end lost 2 bases, the J end lost 4 bases, and 12 bases lay between the germline ends. Germline CDR1 reads KGHSH; CDR2 reads LQKENI. The CDR3 is 15 residues long. CDR3 amino acids: CASSPFDGGYNEQFF. CDR3 in DNA: TGTGCCAGCTCACCATTCGACGGGGGATACAATGAGCAGTTCTTC.

The chain carries TRBV5-6 and TRBJ2-4, with 8 bases that match TRBD1. Germline V CDR1 and CDR2: SGHDT, YYEEEE. This CDR3 is built from 14 residues. Unmatched junction bases numbered 1, after V lost 4 bases and J lost 1 base. The CDR3 coding sequence is TGTGCCAGCAGCGGGGACAGGGCCAAAAACATTCAGTACTTC. This gives the protein CASSGDRAKNIQYF. Supplemented by reference TRBV5-6 and TRBJ2-4, the full variable domain reads DAGVTQSPTHLIKTRGQQVTLRCSPKSGHDTVSWYQQALGQGPQFIFQYYEEEERQRGNFPDRFSGHQFPNYSSELNVNALLLGDSALYLCASSGDRAKNIQYFGAGTRLSVL.

The rearrangement uses TRBV10-3 and TRBJ1-5, with 8 bases aligning to TRBD1. Germline-derived CDR1 and CDR2 are ENHRY and SYGVKD. There are 14 residues in the CDR3. Unmatched junction bases numbered 7, after V lost 10 bases and J lost 2 bases. CDR3 DNA: TGTGCCACTCAGGGGGCGCGGGGCAATCAGCCCCAGCATTTT. Its protein product is CATQGARGNQPQHF.

The CDR3 spells CASSKLAGATPTNTGELFF. The CDR3 DNA is TGTGCCAGCAGTAAACTAGCGGGGGCCACCCCGACTAACACCGGGGAGCTGTTTTTT. This chain joins TRBV6-2 or TRBV6-3 and TRBJ2-2, with 11 bases fitting TRBD2. This CDR3 spans 19 amino acids. Germline V lookup: CDR1 MNHEY, CDR2 SVGEGT. With 5 bases clipped from V and 2 bases from J, the junction kept 13 bases outside the gene matches.

The rearrangement links TRBV2 to TRBJ1-1, with unresolved D. The CDR3 has 13 residues. Germline values: CDR1 SNHLY, CDR2 FYNNEI. The V end was cut by 0 bases, the J end by 6 bases, with 8 bases between. The CDR3 nucleotides are TGTGCCAGCAGTGAAGCGTCTACTTCTGAAGCTTTCTTT. Translated: CASSEASTSEAFF.

The J gene is TRBJ2-3, the V gene TRBV18; the D is unclear. The CDR3 has 15 amino acids. Germline values: CDR1 KGHSH, CDR2 LQKENI. Between the trimmed V and J ends, which lost 3 bases and 2 bases, there was a span of 12 bases. The CDR3 nucleotides are TGTGCCAGCTCACCCCGCGCCCCCGACACAGATACGCAGTATTTT. This sequence encodes CASSPRAPDTDTQYF. Looking up the rest from reference TRBV18 and TRBJ2-3 gives the full variable domain: NAGVMQNPRHLVRRRGQEARLRCSPMKGHSHVYWYRQLPEEGLKFMVYLQKENIIDESGMPKERFSAEFPKEGPSILRIQQVVRGDSAAYFCASSPRAPDTDTQYFGPGTRLTVL.

The V call is TRBV5-6, the J call TRBJ1-5, with 11 bases lining up with TRBD1. Germline V gene data show CDR1 as SGHDT and CDR2 as YYEEEE. The CDR3 contains 17 residues. V gave up 3 bases and J gave up 6 bases; unmatched junction bases: 11. For the CDR3, the DNA is TGTGCCAGCAGCTCAGCCGGGACAGGGGGTTATGTTCAGCCCCAGCATTTT. Its translation: CASSSAGTGGYVQPQHF.

This chain links TRBV30 with TRBJ2-7; D is ambiguous. Between the trimmed V and J ends, which lost 4 bases and 0 bases, there was a span of 19 bases. The CDR3 covers 16 residues. CDR1 and CDR2 (germline): GTSNPN, SVGIG (reference sequence). The CDR3: CAWTPRGRRSSYEQYF. CDR3 coding DNA: TGTGCCTGGACCCCCCGCGGCAGAAGGAGCTCCTACGAGCAGTACTTC.

V usage is TRBV5-6 and J usage is TRBJ2-5; 12 bases match TRBD1. The CDR3 has 16 residues. The J segment lost 5 bases and the V segment lost 4 bases, leaving 9 bases of the junction unmatched. Germline CDR1 is SGHDT and CDR2 is YYEEEE. CDR3 amino acids: CASSEAGTGGGETQYF. The CDR3, as DNA: TGTGCCAGCAGCGAAGCCGGGACAGGGGGCGGGGAGACCCAGTACTTC.